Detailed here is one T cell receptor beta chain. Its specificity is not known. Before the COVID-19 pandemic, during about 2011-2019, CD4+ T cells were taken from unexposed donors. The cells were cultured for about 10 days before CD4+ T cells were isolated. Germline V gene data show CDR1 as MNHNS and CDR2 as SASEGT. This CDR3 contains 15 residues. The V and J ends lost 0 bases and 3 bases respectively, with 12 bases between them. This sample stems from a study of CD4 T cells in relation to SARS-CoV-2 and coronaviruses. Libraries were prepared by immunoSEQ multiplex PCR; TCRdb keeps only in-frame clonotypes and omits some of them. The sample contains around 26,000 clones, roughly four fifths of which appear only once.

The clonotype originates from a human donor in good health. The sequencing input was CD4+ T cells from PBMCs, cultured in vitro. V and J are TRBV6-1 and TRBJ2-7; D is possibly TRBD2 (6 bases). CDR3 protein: CASSEAWGRHYEQYF. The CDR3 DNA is TGTGCCAGCAGTGAAGCTTGGGGGAGGCACTACGAGCAGTACTTC.